One TCR beta chain is described in this entry. This record comes from a study of T cell changes during pregnancy in multiple sclerosis. Produced via immunoSEQ multiplex PCR; TCRdb's table is partial and in-frame only. Of about 92,000 clones in the sample, approximately 92% were seen once. V was pared by 4 bases and J by 8 bases, with 7 bases of the junction left unmatched. CDR3 length: 16 amino acids. Germline V lookup: CDR1 MGHRA, CDR2 YSYEKL. The TCR was taken from a female donor with multiple sclerosis, enrolled in a pregnancy study. The chain uses TRBV4-1 and TRBJ2-2; 13 nucleotides agree with TRBD2. The source was peripheral blood, collected in the first trimester of pregnancy. The DNA for the CDR3 is TGCGCCAGCAGCCGAGAGGGGGGACTAGCGGGAGGGGAGCTGTTTTTT. This gives the protein CASSREGGLAGGELFF.